This is a list of T cell receptor beta chains from one sample in a study of T cell repertoires in cytomegalovirus infection. Each CDR3 protein is one row after TCRdb ran MiXCR on the reads. This repertoire shows some 170,000 distinct CDR3 sequences, 17% found once; its top ten account for around 25%. Sample: CD8+ T cells from PBMCs. These receptors all stem from a human donor in good health (CMV status not recorded). Some clones in this sample may be carry-over from other donors' samples. Both conserved end residues are trimmed from each CDR3. A D gene is named only where the DNA matches it firmly.

v_call	d_call	j_call	cdr3_aa
TRBV7-4	TRBD1	TRBJ1-5	ASSVDAWDRIFSNQPQH
TRBV7-9	TRBD1	TRBJ1-1	ASSARQGVGTEAF
TRBV7-2	TRBD2	TRBJ2-2	ASSLLGLAGGPAGELF
TRBV7-2	.	TRBJ1-3	ASSPRDGNTIY
TRBV4-2	.	TRBJ1-2	ASSPNKGSGYGYT
TRBV7-8	.	TRBJ2-3	ASSLEGRTDTQY
TRBV6-2/TRBV6-3	.	TRBJ2-7	ATERGREAYEQY
TRBV7-8	TRBD1	TRBJ2-7	ASSDRQGPSYEQY
TRBV20-1	.	TRBJ2-1	SARDPIFEYNEQF
TRBV7-9	.	TRBJ2-7	ASSLKSKPSSYEQY
TRBV27	TRBD2	TRBJ2-1	ASSSNLRTSGGESSYNEQF
TRBV12-3/TRBV12-4	.	TRBJ2-5	ASSASQQETQY
TRBV28	.	TRBJ2-2	ASSQGPGTGELF
TRBV28	.	TRBJ1-1	ASSFLNDGITEAF
TRBV27	TRBD1	TRBJ1-1	ASSLSGTGNTEAF
TRBV7-9	TRBD1	TRBJ1-4	ASSSLQGGFEKLF
TRBV7-8	.	TRBJ2-5	ASSQNGAGAGETQY
TRBV20-1	.	TRBJ1-4	SARGRQMENEKLF
TRBV10-3	.	TRBJ1-1	AIMQGYNTEAF
TRBV28	.	TRBJ2-7	ASSSEEPAYEQY
TRBV7-9	TRBD1	TRBJ1-2	ASSQGQGEFYGYT
TRBV7-6	.	TRBJ2-7	ASSLLGGLVIEGQY
TRBV12-3/TRBV12-4	TRBD1	TRBJ2-4	ASSQSDREDIQY
TRBV7-2	.	TRBJ2-3	ASSYPSDTDTQY
TRBV24-1	TRBD1	TRBJ1-2	ATSGRAGRDRLDYGYT
TRBV13	TRBD2	TRBJ2-3	ASSSAGIAGSTDTQY
TRBV7-9	.	TRBJ2-7	ASSLGTERQY
TRBV5-1	.	TRBJ1-3	ASSFFESGNTIY
TRBV6-1	.	TRBJ2-2	ASLGTSNTGELF
TRBV30	TRBD2	TRBJ2-3	AGIAGMRTDTQY
TRBV7-9	.	TRBJ2-7	ASSSWEGAASYEQY
TRBV11-2	.	TRBJ2-1	ASSFPSGNNEQF
TRBV4-3	.	TRBJ2-2	ASSQHPQGEDTGELF
TRBV4-3	.	TRBJ2-7	ASSHDGTRSWEQY
TRBV9	TRBD1	TRBJ2-1	ASSPDGTGYNEQF
TRBV29-1	TRBD2	TRBJ2-5	SVPGLAGYETQY
TRBV20-1	TRBD1	TRBJ2-7	SALPWDRESYEQY
TRBV7-8	.	TRBJ1-3	ASSVDRRSGNTIY
TRBV28	.	TRBJ1-3	ASSPSGFYSGNTIY
TRBV28	.	TRBJ2-7	ASSPDNASYEQY